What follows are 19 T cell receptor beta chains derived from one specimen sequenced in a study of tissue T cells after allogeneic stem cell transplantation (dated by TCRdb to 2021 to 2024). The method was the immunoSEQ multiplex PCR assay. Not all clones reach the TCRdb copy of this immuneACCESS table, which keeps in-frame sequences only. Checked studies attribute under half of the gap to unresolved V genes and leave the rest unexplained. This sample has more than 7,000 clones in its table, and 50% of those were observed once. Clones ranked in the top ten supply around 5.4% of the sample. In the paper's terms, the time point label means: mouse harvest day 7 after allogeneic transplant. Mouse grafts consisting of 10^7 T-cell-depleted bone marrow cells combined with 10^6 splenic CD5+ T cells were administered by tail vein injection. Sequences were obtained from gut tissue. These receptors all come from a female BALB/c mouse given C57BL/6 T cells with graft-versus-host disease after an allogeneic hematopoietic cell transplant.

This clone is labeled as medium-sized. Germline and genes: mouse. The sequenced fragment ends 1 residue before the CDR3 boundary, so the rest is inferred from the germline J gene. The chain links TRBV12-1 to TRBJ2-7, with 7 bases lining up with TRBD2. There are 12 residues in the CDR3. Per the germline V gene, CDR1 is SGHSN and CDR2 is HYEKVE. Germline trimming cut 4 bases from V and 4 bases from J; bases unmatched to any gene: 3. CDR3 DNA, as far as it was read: TGTGCCAGCTCCCCTGGGGGTTATGAACAGTAC. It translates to CASSPGGYEQY. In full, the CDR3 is CASSPGGYEQYF.

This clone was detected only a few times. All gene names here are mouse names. The CDR3 sequence is CASSPTGGAPETLYF. CDR3 bases read: TGTGCCAGCAGTCCCACGGGGGGGGCGCCAGAAACGCTGTAT. The rearrangement uses TRBV24 and TRBJ2-3; TRBD2 matches at 8 bases. The CDR3 is cut off 1 residue early in the read; its end comes from the germline J gene. Germline-derived CDR1 and CDR2 are KGHTA and FRNEEI. The CDR3 sequence is 15 residues long. J lost 4 bases, V lost 4 bases, and 7 bases had no gene match.

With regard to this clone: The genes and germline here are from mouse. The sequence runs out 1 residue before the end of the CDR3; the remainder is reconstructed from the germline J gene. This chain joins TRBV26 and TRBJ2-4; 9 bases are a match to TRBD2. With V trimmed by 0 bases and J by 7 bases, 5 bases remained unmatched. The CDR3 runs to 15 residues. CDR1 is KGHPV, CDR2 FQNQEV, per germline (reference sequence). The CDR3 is CASSLSWGGRDTLYF. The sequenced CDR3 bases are TGTGCCAGCAGTCTGTCATGGGGGGGCCGGGACACCTTGTAC. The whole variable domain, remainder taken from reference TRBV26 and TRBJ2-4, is NSKVIQTPRYLVKGQGQKAKMRCIPEKGHPVVFWYQQNKNNEFKFLINFQNQEVLQQIDMTEKRFSAECPSNSPCSLEIQSSEAGDSALYLCASSLSWGGRDTLYFGAGTRLSVL.

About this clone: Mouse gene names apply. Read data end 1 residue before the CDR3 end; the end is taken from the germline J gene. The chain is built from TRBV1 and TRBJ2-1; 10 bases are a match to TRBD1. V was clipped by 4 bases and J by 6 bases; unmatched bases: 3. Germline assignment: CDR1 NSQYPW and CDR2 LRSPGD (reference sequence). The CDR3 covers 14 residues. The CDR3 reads CTCSGQGAGAEQFF. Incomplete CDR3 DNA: TGCACCTGCAGTGGACAGGGGGCGGGTGCTGAGCAGTTC.

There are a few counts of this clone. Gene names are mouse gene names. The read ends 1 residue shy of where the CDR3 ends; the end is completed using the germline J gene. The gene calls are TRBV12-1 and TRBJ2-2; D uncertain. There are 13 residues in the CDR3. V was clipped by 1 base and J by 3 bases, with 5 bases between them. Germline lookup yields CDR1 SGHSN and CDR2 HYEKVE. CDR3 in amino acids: CASSLRDTGQLYF. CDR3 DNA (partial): TGTGCCAGCTCTCTGAGGGACACCGGGCAGCTCTAC.

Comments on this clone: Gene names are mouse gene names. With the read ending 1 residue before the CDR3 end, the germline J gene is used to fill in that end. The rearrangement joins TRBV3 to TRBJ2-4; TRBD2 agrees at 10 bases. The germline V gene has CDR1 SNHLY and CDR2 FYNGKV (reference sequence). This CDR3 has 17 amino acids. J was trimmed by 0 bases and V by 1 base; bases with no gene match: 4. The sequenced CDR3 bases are TGTGCCAGCAGCTTAGACCTGGGGGGGCGTAGTCAAAACACCTTGTAC. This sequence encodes CASSLDLGGRSQNTLY. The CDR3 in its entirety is CASSLDLGGRSQNTLYF.

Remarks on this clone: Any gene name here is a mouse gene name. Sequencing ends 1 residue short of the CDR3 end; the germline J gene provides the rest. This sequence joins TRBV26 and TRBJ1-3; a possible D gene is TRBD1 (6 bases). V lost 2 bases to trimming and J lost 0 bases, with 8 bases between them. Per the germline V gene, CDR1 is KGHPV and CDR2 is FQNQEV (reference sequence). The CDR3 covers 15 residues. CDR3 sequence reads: CASSLRGDSGNTLYF. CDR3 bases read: TGTGCCAGCAGTCTGAGGGGGGATTCTGGAAATACGCTCTAT.

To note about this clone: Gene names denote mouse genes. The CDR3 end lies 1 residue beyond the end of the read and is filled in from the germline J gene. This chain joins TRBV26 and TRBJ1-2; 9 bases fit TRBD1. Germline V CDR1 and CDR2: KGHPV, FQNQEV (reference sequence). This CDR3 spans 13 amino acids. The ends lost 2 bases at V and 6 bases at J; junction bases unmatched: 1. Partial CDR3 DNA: TGTGCCAGCAGTCTGGGACAGGGGACCGACTACACC. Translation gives CASSLGQGTDYT. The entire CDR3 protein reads CASSLGQGTDYTF.

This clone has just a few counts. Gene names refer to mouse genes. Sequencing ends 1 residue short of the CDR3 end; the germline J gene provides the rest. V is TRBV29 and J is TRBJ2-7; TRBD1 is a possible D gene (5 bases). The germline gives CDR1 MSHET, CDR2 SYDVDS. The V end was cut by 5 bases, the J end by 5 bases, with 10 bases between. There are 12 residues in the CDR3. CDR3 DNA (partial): TGTGCTAGCAGTCTCCAGGGTAATGAACAGTAC. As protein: CASSLQGNEQY. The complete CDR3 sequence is CASSLQGNEQYF.

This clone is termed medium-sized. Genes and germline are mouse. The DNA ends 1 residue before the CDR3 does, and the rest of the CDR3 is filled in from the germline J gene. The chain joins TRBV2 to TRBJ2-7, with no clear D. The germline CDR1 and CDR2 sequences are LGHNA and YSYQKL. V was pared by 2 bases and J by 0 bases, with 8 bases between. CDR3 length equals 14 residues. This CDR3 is CASSQTRSSYEQYF. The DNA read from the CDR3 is TGTGCCAGCAGCCAAACTAGGAGCTCCTATGAACAGTAC.

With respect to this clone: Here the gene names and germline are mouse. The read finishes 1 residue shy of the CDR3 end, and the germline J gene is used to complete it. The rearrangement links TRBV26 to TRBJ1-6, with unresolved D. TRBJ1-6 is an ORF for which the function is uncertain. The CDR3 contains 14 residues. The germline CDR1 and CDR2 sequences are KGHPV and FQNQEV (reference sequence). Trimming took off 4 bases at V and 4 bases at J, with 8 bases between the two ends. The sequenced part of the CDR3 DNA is TGTGCCAGCAGTCGGTCGCAATATAATTCGCCCCTCTAC. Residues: CASSRSQYNSPLY. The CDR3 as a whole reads CASSRSQYNSPLYF.

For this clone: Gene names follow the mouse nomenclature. The DNA read from the CDR3 is TGTGCCTGGACTGGGGGCCCCTCCTATGAACAGTAC. This encodes CAWTGGPSYEQY. The complete CDR3 protein is CAWTGGPSYEQYF. The V and J genes are TRBV31 and TRBJ2-7, with D tentatively TRBD2 (7 bases). The read ends 1 residue shy of where the CDR3 ends; the end is completed using the germline J gene. CDR3 length equals 13 residues. V gave up 4 bases and J gave up 0 bases, with 10 bases separating them. Germline CDR1 GKSSPN, CDR2 SITVG.

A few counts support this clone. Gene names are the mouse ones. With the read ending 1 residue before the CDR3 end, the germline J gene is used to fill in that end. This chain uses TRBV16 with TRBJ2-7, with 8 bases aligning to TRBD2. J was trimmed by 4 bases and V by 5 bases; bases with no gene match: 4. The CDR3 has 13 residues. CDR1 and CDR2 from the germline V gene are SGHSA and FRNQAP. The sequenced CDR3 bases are TGTGCAAGCAGCCTGGGGGGAGGGTATGAACAGTAC. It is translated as CASSLGGGYEQY. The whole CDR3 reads CASSLGGGYEQYF.

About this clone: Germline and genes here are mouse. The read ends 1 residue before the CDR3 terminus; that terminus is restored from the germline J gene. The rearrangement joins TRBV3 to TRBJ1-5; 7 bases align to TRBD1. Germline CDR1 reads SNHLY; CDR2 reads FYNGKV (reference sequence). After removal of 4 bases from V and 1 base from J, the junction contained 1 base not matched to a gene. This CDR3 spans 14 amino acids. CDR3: CASSSQGNNQAPLF. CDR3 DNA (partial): TGTGCCAGCAGCTCACAGGGGAACAACCAGGCTCCGCTT. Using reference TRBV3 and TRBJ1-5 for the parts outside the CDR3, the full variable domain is GPKVLQIPSHQIIDMGQMVTLNCDPVSNHLYFYWYKQILGQQMEFLVNFYNGKVMEKSKLFKDQFSVERPDGSYFTLKIQPTALEDSAVYFCASSSQGNNQAPLFGEGTRLSVL.

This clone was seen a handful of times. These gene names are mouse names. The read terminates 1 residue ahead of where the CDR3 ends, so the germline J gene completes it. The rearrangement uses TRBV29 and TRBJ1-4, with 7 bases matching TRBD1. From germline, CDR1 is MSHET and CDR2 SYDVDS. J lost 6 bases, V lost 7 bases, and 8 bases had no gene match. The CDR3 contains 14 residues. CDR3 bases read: TGTGCTAGCATACAGGGAGGGGGCCACGAAAGATTATTT. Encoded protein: CASIQGGGHERLF. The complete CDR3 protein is CASIQGGGHERLFF.

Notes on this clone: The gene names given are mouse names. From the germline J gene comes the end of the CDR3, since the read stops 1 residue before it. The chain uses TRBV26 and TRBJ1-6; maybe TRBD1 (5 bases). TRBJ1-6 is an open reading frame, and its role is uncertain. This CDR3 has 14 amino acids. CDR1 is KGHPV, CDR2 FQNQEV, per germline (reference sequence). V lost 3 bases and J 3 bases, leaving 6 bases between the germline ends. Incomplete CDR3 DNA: TGTGCCAGCAGTCTAGACAGCTATAATTCGCCCCTCTAC. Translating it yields CASSLDSYNSPLY. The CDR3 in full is CASSLDSYNSPLYF.

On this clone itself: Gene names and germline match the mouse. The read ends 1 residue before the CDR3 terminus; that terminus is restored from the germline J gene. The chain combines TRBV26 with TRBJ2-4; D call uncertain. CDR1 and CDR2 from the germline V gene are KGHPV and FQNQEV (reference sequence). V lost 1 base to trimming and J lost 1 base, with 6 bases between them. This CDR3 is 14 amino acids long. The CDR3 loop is CASSLFGGQNTLYF. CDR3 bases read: TGTGCCAGCAGTCTGTTCGGAGGTCAAAACACCTTGTAC. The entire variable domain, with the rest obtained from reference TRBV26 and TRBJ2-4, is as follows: NSKVIQTPRYLVKGQGQKAKMRCIPEKGHPVVFWYQQNKNNEFKFLINFQNQEVLQQIDMTEKRFSAECPSNSPCSLEIQSSEAGDSALYLCASSLFGGQNTLYFGAGTRLSVL.

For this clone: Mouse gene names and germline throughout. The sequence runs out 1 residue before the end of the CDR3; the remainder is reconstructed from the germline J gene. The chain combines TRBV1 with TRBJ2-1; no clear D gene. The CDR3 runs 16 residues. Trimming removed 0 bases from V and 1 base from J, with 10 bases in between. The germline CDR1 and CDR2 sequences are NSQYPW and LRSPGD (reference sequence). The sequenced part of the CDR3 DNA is TGCACCTGCAGTGCAGATTTTGGATCGAACTATGCTGAGCAGTTC. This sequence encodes CTCSADFGSNYAEQF. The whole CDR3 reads CTCSADFGSNYAEQFF.

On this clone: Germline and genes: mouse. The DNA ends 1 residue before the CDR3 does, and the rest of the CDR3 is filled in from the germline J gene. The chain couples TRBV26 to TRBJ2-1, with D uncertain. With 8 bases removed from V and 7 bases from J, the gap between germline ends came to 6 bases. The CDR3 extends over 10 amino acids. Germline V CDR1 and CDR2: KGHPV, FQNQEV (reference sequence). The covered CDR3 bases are TGTGCCAGCGCTCAGGCTGAGCAGTTC. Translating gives CASAQAEQF. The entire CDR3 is CASAQAEQFF.